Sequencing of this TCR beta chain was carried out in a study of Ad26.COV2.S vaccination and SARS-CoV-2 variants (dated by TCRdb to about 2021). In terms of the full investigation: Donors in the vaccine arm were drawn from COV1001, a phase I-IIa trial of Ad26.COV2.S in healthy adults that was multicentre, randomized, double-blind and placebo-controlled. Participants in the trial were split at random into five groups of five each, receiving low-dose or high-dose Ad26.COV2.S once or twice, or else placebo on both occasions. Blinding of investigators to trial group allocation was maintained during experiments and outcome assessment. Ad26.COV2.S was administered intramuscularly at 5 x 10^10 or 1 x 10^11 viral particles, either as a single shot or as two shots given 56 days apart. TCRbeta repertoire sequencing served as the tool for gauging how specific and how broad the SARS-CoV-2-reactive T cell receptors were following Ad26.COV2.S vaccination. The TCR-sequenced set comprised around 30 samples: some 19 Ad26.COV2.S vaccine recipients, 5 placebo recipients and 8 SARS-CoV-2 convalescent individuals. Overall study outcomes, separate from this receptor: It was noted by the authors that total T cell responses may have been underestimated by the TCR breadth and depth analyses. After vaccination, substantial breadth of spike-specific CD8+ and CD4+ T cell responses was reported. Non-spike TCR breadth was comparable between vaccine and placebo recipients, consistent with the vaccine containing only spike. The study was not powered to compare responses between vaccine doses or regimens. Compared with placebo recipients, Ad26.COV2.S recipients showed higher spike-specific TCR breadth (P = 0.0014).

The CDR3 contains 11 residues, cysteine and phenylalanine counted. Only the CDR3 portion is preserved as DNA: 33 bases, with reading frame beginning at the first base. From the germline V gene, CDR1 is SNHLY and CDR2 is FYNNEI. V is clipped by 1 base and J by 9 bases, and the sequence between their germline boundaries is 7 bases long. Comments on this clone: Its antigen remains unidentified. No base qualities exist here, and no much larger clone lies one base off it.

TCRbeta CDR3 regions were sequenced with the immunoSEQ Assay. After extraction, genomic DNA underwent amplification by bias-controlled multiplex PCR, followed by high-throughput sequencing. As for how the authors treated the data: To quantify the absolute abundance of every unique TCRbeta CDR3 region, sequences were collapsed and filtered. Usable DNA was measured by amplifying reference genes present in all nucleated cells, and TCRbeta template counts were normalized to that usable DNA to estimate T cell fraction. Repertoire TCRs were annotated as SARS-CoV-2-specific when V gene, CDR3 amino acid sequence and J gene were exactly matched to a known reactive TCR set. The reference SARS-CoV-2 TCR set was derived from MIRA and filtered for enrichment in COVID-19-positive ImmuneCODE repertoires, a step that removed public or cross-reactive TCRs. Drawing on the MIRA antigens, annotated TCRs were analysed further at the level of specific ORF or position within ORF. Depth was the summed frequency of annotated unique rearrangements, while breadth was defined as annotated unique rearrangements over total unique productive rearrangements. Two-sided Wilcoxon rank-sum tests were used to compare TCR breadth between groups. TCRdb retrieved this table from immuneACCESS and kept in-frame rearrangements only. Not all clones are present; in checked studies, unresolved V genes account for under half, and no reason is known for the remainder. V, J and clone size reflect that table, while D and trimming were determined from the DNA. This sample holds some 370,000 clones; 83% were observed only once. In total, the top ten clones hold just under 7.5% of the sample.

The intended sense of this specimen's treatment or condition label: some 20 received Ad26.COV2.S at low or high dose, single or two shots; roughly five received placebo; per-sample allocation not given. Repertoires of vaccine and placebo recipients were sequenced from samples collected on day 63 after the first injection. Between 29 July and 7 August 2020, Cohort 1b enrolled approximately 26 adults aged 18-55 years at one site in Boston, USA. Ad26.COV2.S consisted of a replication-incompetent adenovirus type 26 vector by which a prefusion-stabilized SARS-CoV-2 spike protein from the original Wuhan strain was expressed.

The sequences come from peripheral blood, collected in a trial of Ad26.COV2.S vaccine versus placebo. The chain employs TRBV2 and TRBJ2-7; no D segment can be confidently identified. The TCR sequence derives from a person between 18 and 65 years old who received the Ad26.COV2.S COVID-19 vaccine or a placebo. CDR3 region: CASSEGQRQYF. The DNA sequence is TGTGCCAGCAGTGAAGGGCAACGGCAGTACTTC.